This section outlines one T cell receptor (beta chain) sequence together with its context. Profiling relied on immunoSEQ multiplex PCR, and the TCRdb table lists in-frame clones only, not all of them. This table has about 76,000 clones, roughly four fifths appearing once. This entry is derived from a study of OX40 agonist ivuxolimab in advanced cancers. The sequence derives from an adult with an advanced solid tumor such as melanoma, head and neck, liver or kidney cancer. The material was CD4+ or CD8+ T cells sorted from blood, obtained in a trial of the OX40 agonist ivuxolimab.

CDR3 in amino acids: CASSYEGLRETQYF. The CDR3 DNA reads TGTGCCAGCAGTTACGAGGGACTGCGGGAGACCCAGTACTTC. The rearrangement uses TRBV6-6 and TRBJ2-5; possibly TRBD2 for D (6 bases). This CDR3 spans 14 amino acids. Germline V gene data show CDR1 as MNHNY and CDR2 as SVGAGI (reference sequence). Trimming stripped 2 bases from V and 5 bases from J, with 12 bases between.